One and the same sample provided the 31 T cell receptor beta chains below, sequenced in a study of T cell changes during pregnancy in multiple sclerosis. Libraries were prepared by immunoSEQ multiplex PCR; TCRdb keeps only in-frame clonotypes and omits some of them. The table lists approximately 89,000 clones, 94% of them singletons. Sequencing used peripheral blood, obtained in the third trimester of pregnancy. These receptors were taken from a female donor with multiple sclerosis, enrolled in a pregnancy study.

V is TRBV6-1 and J is TRBJ2-2, with D tentatively TRBD1 (5 bases). V lost 10 bases and J lost 5, with 17 bases in between. This CDR3 is 14 amino acids long. Germline V gene lookup returns CDR1 MNHNS and CDR2 SASEGT. CDR3 protein: CAIGSGRDTGELFF. The CDR3 nucleotides read TGTGCCATCGGGTCAGGGCGAGATACCGGGGAGCTGTTTTTT.

This clone is a singleton in its sample. The chain is built from TRBV4-2 and TRBJ2-1; 9 bases fit TRBD2. V was clipped by 3 bases and J by 7 bases; unmatched bases: 7. The CDR3 consists of 15 residues. Germline assignment: CDR1 LGHNA and CDR2 YNFKEQ. In nucleotides, the CDR3 is TGTGCCAGCAGCCAGCGCGGGGGGGCCGGTAATGAGCAGTTCTTC. Amino acid sequence: CASSQRGGAGNEQFF.

This chain uses TRBV5-1 with TRBJ1-1; possibly TRBD1 for D (6 bases). This CDR3 is built from 14 residues. The V gene lost 0 bases and the J gene lost 1 base, with 7 bases spanning the gap. In germline, CDR1 is SGHRS, CDR2 YFSETQ. CDR3 sequence (DNA): TGCGCCAGCAGCTTGGGGGGGCCGAACACTGAAGCTTTCTTT. Its protein is CASSLGGPNTEAFF. Variable domain in full (rest from reference TRBV5-1 and TRBJ1-1): KAGVTQTPRYLIKTRGQQVTLSCSPISGHRSVSWYQQTPGQGLQFLFEYFSETQRNKGNFPGRFSGRQFSNSRSEMNVSTLELGDSALYLCASSLGGPNTEAFFGQGTRLTVV.

V is TRBV13 and J is TRBJ1-5; 11 nucleotides match TRBD1. J gave up 6 bases and V 5 bases, and 3 bases lay outside the gene matches. Germline assignment: CDR1 PRHDT and CDR2 FYEKMQ (reference sequence). The CDR3 runs 14 residues. The CDR3 nucleotides read TGTGCCAGCAGCCACGGGACAGGGGGTCAGCCCCAGCATTTT. This sequence encodes CASSHGTGGQPQHF. The whole variable domain, filled in from reference TRBV13 and TRBJ1-5, reads AAGVIQSPRHLIKEKRETATLKCYPIPRHDTVYWYQQGPGQDPQFLISFYEKMQSDKGSIPDRFSAQQFSDYHSELNMSSLELGDSALYFCASSHGTGGQPQHFGDGTRLSIL.

The V and J genes are TRBV5-1 and TRBJ2-5, with no clear D. Trimming cost V 4 bases and J 5 bases, with 9 bases left between them. The CDR3 spans 12 residues. Germline loops: CDR1 SGHRS, CDR2 YFSETQ. CDR3 coding DNA: TGCGCCAGCAGCCTAGACTCTGAGACCCAGTACTTC. Amino acids: CASSLDSETQYF.

This chain connects TRBV7-9 to TRBJ1-2; D uncertain. Trimming took 1 base from V and 3 from J, leaving 12 bases between them. CDR1 is SEHNR and CDR2 is FQNEAQ in the germline V gene (reference sequence). The CDR3 sequence is 15 residues long. The DNA for the CDR3 is TGTGCCAGCAGCTTAGTCGTAGGGAGCCACTATGGCTACACCTTC. Residues: CASSLVVGSHYGYTF.

This rearrangement joins TRBV18 to TRBJ2-7; D remains unclear. Trimming shortened V by 6 bases and J by 1 base, and 4 bases separated the two germline ends. CDR3 length: 11 residues. Germline CDR1 KGHSH, CDR2 LQKENI. CDR3 loop: CASSVSYEQYF. CDR3 coding DNA: TGTGCCAGCTCCGTATCCTACGAGCAGTACTTC.

The chain is built from TRBV9 and TRBJ1-4, with TRBD1 as a possible D gene (6 bases). From germline, CDR1 is SGDLS and CDR2 YYNGEE. The CDR3 has 15 amino acids. The V and J ends lost 0 bases and 4 bases respectively, with 10 bases between them. The CDR3 loop is CASSVEDRSNEKLFF. In DNA form, the CDR3 reads TGTGCCAGCAGCGTAGAAGACAGGAGTAATGAAAAACTGTTTTTT.

The genes are TRBV7-6 and TRBJ1-6; no clear D. Trimming took off 4 bases at V and 14 bases at J, with 27 bases between the two ends. This CDR3 comprises 17 residues. Germline CDR1 is SGHVS and CDR2 is FNYEAQ. The CDR3 loop reads CASSSSPRGKVGVALHF. The DNA of the CDR3 is TGTGCCAGCAGCTCTAGCCCCCGAGGGAAGGTCGGCGTAGCCCTCCACTTT.

This chain's CDR3 is CASSLGLAGTYEQYF. Written as DNA, the CDR3 is TGTGCCAGCAGCTTAGGGCTAGCGGGGACCTACGAGCAGTACTTC. V and J are TRBV11-2 and TRBJ2-7, with 9 bases lining up with TRBD2. This CDR3 has 15 amino acids. V gave up 1 base and J gave up 2 bases; unmatched junction bases: 3. Germline-derived CDR1 and CDR2 are SGHAT and FQNNGV.

The chain combines TRBV9 with TRBJ1-2; possibly TRBD1 for D (6 bases). The CDR3 is made up of 13 amino acids. Trimming left V 0 bases short and J 6 bases short, with 9 bases between. Per the germline V gene, CDR1 is SGDLS and CDR2 is YYNGEE. The CDR3 region is CASSVVSGDGYTF. DNA of the CDR3: TGTGCCAGCAGCGTAGTATCAGGGGATGGCTACACCTTC.

This clone was picked up one time. The V gene is TRBV9, the J gene TRBJ2-1; 12 nucleotides line up with TRBD2. V dropped 3 bases and J dropped 8; count of bases not matched to a gene: 6. Germline V gene sequence: CDR1 SGDLS, CDR2 YYNGEE. The CDR3 runs 15 residues. The CDR3 DNA follows: TGTGCCAGCAGCGCTAGCGGGGGGGTTTGGGATGAGCAGTTCTTC. It encodes CASSASGGVWDEQFF.

The chain combines TRBV6-1 with TRBJ2-1; 8 bases fit TRBD2. The V gene's germline CDR1 is MNHNS and CDR2 SASEGT. The CDR3 contains 15 residues. Trimming removed 1 base from V and 2 bases from J; junction bases left unmatched: 1. The CDR3, as DNA: TGTGCCAGCAGTGAAGGCGGGGGGACCTACAATGAGCAGTTCTTC. Translation: CASSEGGGTYNEQFF.

Only a few counts were recorded for this clone. This chain uses TRBV2 with TRBJ2-1, with D uncertain. Per the germline V gene, CDR1 is SNHLY and CDR2 is FYNNEI. This CDR3 is built from 10 residues. Between the trimmed V and J ends, which lost 6 bases and 6 bases, there was a span of 3 bases. The CDR3 sequence is CASSFNEQFF. CDR3 nucleotide sequence: TGTGCCAGCAGCTTCAATGAGCAGTTCTTC. Complete variable domain (other parts from reference TRBV2 and TRBJ2-1): EPEVTQTPSHQVTQMGQEVILRCVPISNHLYFYWYRQILGQKVEFLVSFYNNEISEKSEIFDDQFSVERPDGSNFTLKIRSTKLEDSAMYFCASSFNEQFFGPGTRLTVL.

The rearrangement joins TRBV19 to TRBJ1-1, with D unclear. CDR1 is LNHDA and CDR2 is SQIVND in the germline V gene (reference sequence). Trimming took off 1 base at V and 8 bases at J, with 11 bases between the two ends. This CDR3 contains 13 residues. The CDR3, as DNA: TGTGCCAGTAGTATAGTCCTAAATGCGGAAGCTTTCTTT. Its protein is CASSIVLNAEAFF.

The chain carries TRBV27 and TRBJ2-1; 8 nucleotides match TRBD1. V gave up 3 bases and J gave up 2 bases; unmatched junction bases: 3. Germline-derived CDR1 and CDR2 are MNHEY and SMNVEV (reference sequence). CDR3 size: 15 residues. The DNA for the CDR3 is TGTGCCAGCAGTTTGGCAGGGGGCGCCTACAATGAGCAGTTCTTC. Amino acids: CASSLAGGAYNEQFF.

The CDR3 region is CASSPRQVSNQPQHF. In DNA form, the CDR3 reads TGTGCCAGCAGCCCCAGACAGGTTAGCAATCAGCCCCAGCATTTT. The chain carries TRBV7-9 and TRBJ1-5, with a possible D match to TRBD1 (6 bases). CDR3 length equals 15 residues. V was trimmed by 5 bases and J by 0 bases, leaving 11 bases between them. Per germline, CDR1 SEHNR and CDR2 FQNEAQ (reference sequence).

The gene calls are TRBV6-6 and TRBJ2-2, with D possibly being TRBD2 (6 bases). This CDR3 contains 14 residues. Between the trimmed V and J ends, which lost 2 bases and 7 bases, there was a span of 11 bases. The germline gives CDR1 MNHNY, CDR2 SVGAGI (reference sequence). The CDR3 nucleotides are TGTGCCAGCAGTTACGTCGGGGGTCACGGGGAGCTGTTTTTT. It codes for CASSYVGGHGELFF.

The gene calls are TRBV28 and TRBJ1-6, with D hard to call. Germline assignment: CDR1 MDHEN and CDR2 SYDVKM. V gave up 5 bases and J gave up 7 bases, with 21 bases separating them. This CDR3 is 17 amino acids long. The DNA for the CDR3 is TGTGCCAGCAGTGACCCGCGGGCCCAGCGAAAAAATTCACCCCTCCACTTT. Protein: CASSDPRAQRKNSPLHF.

This clone was detected only a few times. The J gene is TRBJ1-6, the V gene TRBV15; D gene unclear. V lost 0 bases, J lost 9 bases, and 6 bases lay in between. The CDR3 covers 13 residues. Germline V gives CDR1 LNHNV, CDR2 YYDKDF (reference sequence). The CDR3 here is CATSRDPSSPLHF. DNA for the CDR3: TGTGCCACCAGCAGAGATCCGAGTTCACCCCTCCACTTT.

The chain carries TRBV2 and TRBJ2-2; tentative D call: TRBD1 (6 bases). The CDR3 sequence is 15 residues long. The germline V and J ends were trimmed by 6 bases and 4 bases, with 15 bases remaining between them. CDR1 and CDR2 (germline): SNHLY, FYNNEI. Here the CDR3 reads CASRPTTGGTGELFF. For the CDR3, the DNA is TGTGCCAGCAGACCGACGACAGGCGGCACCGGGGAGCTGTTTTTT.

The chain uses TRBV19 and TRBJ1-5; 8 nucleotides match TRBD1. Trimming took 6 bases from V and 3 from J; bases not matched to a gene: 7. The CDR3 is 15 amino acids. Germline CDR1 and CDR2: LNHDA and SQIVND (reference sequence). CDR3 bases: TGTGCCAGTAGAGCGCCAGGGGGCTACAATCAGCCCCAGCATTTT. Translation: CASRAPGGYNQPQHF.

The V and J genes are TRBV19 and TRBJ1-1, with 8 bases aligning to TRBD1. Germline CDR1 LNHDA, CDR2 SQIVND (reference sequence). This CDR3 has 15 amino acids. V shed 6 bases, J shed 1 base, and the junction held 7 bases outside the gene matches. This CDR3 reads CASRLGTGSNTEAFF. For the CDR3, the DNA is TGTGCCAGTAGACTCGGGACAGGCTCGAACACTGAAGCTTTCTTT.

V gene TRBV19 combines with J gene TRBJ2-7; TRBD1 might be the D (6 bases). There are 14 residues in the CDR3. CDR1 and CDR2 from the germline V gene are LNHDA and SQIVND (reference sequence). Trimming removed 3 bases from V and 5 bases from J, with 14 bases in between. Here the CDR3 reads CASSIVSGADEQYF. The CDR3 DNA reads TGTGCCAGTAGTATTGTCTCAGGGGCCGACGAGCAGTACTTC.

J is TRBJ1-4 and V is TRBV5-1; D possibly corresponds to TRBD1 (6 bases). Trimming took 4 bases from V and 8 from J, leaving 18 bases between them. Germline V lookup: CDR1 SGHRS, CDR2 YFSETQ. The CDR3 is 15 residues long. The CDR3 DNA reads TGCGCCAGCAGCGAGAGACCAGGGGCGCGGGAAAAACTGTTTTTT. It yields the protein CASSERPGAREKLFF.

The V and J genes are TRBV5-1 and TRBJ2-7, with D hard to call. Germline values: CDR1 SGHRS, CDR2 YFSETQ. V lost 1 base and J 2 bases, leaving 13 bases between the germline ends. The CDR3 runs 15 residues. The chain's CDR3 is CASSLITSPTYEQYF. Here the CDR3 DNA reads TGCGCCAGCAGCTTGATAACGAGCCCTACCTACGAGCAGTACTTC.

The chain employs TRBV9 and TRBJ2-1; TRBD2 agrees at 13 bases. J lost 0 bases, V lost 3 bases, and 9 bases had no gene match. Germline CDR1 reads SGDLS; CDR2 reads YYNGEE. The CDR3 totals 19 residues. CDR3 coding DNA: TGTGCCAGCAGCGGAGGGACTAGCGGGGACCGGTTCTCCTACAATGAGCAGTTCTTC. Translation gives CASSGGTSGDRFSYNEQFF.

The V gene is TRBV5-6, the J gene TRBJ1-3; tentative D call: TRBD1 (5 bases). V was clipped by 4 bases and J by 6 bases, with 11 bases between them. There are 13 residues in the CDR3. The germline gives CDR1 SGHDT, CDR2 YYEEEE. The CDR3 loop is CASSPTASNTIYF. In DNA, the CDR3 is TGTGCCAGCAGCCCGACAGCCTCAAACACCATATATTTT.

Notes on this clone: Other DNA sequences in this sample translate to the same CDR3. V and J are TRBV15 and TRBJ1-3; no firm D call. The CDR3 sequence is 15 residues long. V lost 0 bases, J lost 1 base, and 7 bases lay in between. In germline, CDR1 is LNHNV, CDR2 YYDKDF (reference sequence). The CDR3 here is CATSRDRGSGNTIYF. The CDR3 DNA follows: TGTGCCACCAGCAGAGATCGAGGGTCTGGAAACACCATATATTTT.

The chain couples TRBV7-2 to TRBJ2-3, with TRBD2 as a possible D gene (6 bases). V lost 2 bases and J lost 6, with 9 bases in between. Germline V gene sequence: CDR1 SGHTA, CDR2 FQGNSA. The CDR3 extends over 13 amino acids. The CDR3 DNA sequence: TGTGCCAGCAGCTTATATGGGGGGGATACGCAGTATTTT. It encodes CASSLYGGDTQYF.

CDR3: CASNRRVSGNTIYF. Here the CDR3 DNA reads TGTGCCAGCAACCGTAGAGTCTCTGGAAACACCATATATTTT. The genes are TRBV6-1 and TRBJ1-3; no clear D gene. The germline CDR1 and CDR2 sequences are MNHNS and SASEGT. V gave up 7 bases and J gave up 0 bases, with 10 bases separating them. The CDR3 has 14 residues.